The 27 T cell receptor beta chains reported below all come from one sample, sequenced in a study of T cells after yellow fever vaccination. Each CDR3 protein gets one entry after TCRdb re-called the 5' RACE reads with MiXCR. This sample has some 670,000 distinct CDR3 sequences; over 9% occur once, and the top ten carry 14% to 15%. The material was PBMCs, obtained on the day of the yellow fever booster vaccination. The source of these receptors is a man aged 25-45 years who received the YFV17D yellow fever vaccine.

This clonotype came up a few times. The chain recombines TRBV5-1 with TRBJ1-2; D possibly corresponds to TRBD1 (5 bases). Germline V lookup: CDR1 SGHRS, CDR2 YFSETQ. Deletions cut 1 base from V and 4 bases from J, with 14 bases between. The CDR3 length is 15 residues. Here the CDR3 DNA reads TGCGCCAGCAGCTTGACCCAGGGCCCAACCTATGGCTACACCTTC. Residues: CASSLTQGPTYGYTF.

In this sample, this clonotype turned up a few times. The rearrangement joins TRBV5-6 to TRBJ1-4; D call uncertain. The CDR3 covers 15 residues. The V and J ends lost 0 bases and 3 bases respectively, with 9 bases between them. Germline values: CDR1 SGHDT, CDR2 YYEEEE. CDR3 sequence reads: CASSLVWDSNEKLFF. CDR3 nucleotide sequence: TGTGCCAGCAGCTTGGTCTGGGATTCTAATGAAAAACTGTTTTTT.

This clonotype was seen repeatedly, ten times or more. The V gene is TRBV7-2, the J gene TRBJ2-7, with 11 nucleotides matching TRBD2. Germline values: CDR1 SGHTA, CDR2 FQGNSA. J was trimmed by 4 bases and V by 8 bases; bases with no gene match: 7. The CDR3 length is 14 residues. This chain's CDR3 is CASRLGLAAYEQYF. The CDR3 DNA is TGTGCCAGCCGACTGGGACTAGCGGCATACGAGCAGTACTTC.

This clonotype was observed a few times. The rearrangement uses TRBV20-1 and TRBJ2-5; tentative D call: TRBD2 (5 bases). The length of the CDR3 is 12 residues. In germline, CDR1 is DFQATT, CDR2 SNEGSKA (reference sequence). Trimming left V 4 bases short and J 4 bases short, with 10 bases between. Here the CDR3 reads CSANGGGETQYF. The CDR3 nucleotides are TGCAGTGCTAATGGCGGAGGAGAGACCCAGTACTTC.

This clonotype was recorded a few times. The genes are TRBV25-1 and TRBJ2-3; D unclear. Deletions cut 6 bases from V and 0 bases from J, with 7 bases between. CDR1 is MGHDK, CDR2 SYGVNS, per germline. This CDR3 has 13 amino acids. CDR3 protein: CASSLHSTDTQYF. The CDR3 DNA reads TGTGCCAGCAGCCTACACAGCACAGATACGCAGTATTTT.

The chain uses TRBV6-5 and TRBJ2-1, with D possibly matching TRBD1 (6 bases). Trimming removed 4 bases at V and 4 bases at J, with 20 bases between. CDR3 length equals 17 residues. Per the germline V gene, CDR1 is MNHEY and CDR2 is SVGAGI. The DNA of the CDR3 is TGTGCCAGCAGTTCAATCGGACAGATTAAGTGGTACAATGAGCAGTTCTTC. This codes for CASSSIGQIKWYNEQFF.

This clonotype was seen only a few times. The chain recombines TRBV7-8 with TRBJ1-1; D is perhaps TRBD1 (6 bases). V shed 5 bases and J shed 3 bases, with 16 bases lying between them. The CDR3 length is 15 residues. Germline V gives CDR1 SGHVS, CDR2 FQNEAQ. The CDR3, as DNA: TGTGCCAGCAGCCTCACAGGGTCAGGGTACACTGAAGCTTTCTTT. Its protein product is CASSLTGSGYTEAFF.

This clonotype showed up just a few times. The V call is TRBV28, the J call TRBJ2-1, with 11 bases lining up with TRBD2. The CDR3 is made up of 15 amino acids. After removal of 3 bases from V and 8 bases from J, the junction contained 6 bases not matched to a gene. Germline V gives CDR1 MDHEN, CDR2 SYDVKM. CDR3 sequence: CASSFRLAGGDEQFF. Written as DNA, the CDR3 is TGTGCCAGCAGTTTTCGCCTAGCGGGAGGCGATGAGCAGTTCTTC.

The J gene is TRBJ2-1, the V gene TRBV20-1, with TRBD2 identical over 10 bases. Germline assignment: CDR1 DFQATT and CDR2 SNEGSKA (reference sequence). This CDR3 spans 13 amino acids. The junction had 2 bases not matched to a gene; V was cut back by 6 bases and J by 3 bases. CDR3 in DNA: TGCAGTGCGGGACTAGCGCTCTACAATGAGCAGTTCTTC. As protein: CSAGLALYNEQFF.

This clonotype showed up many times. The genes are TRBV10-2 and TRBJ2-7; perhaps TRBD2 as D (5 bases). The CDR3 length is 12 residues. From germline, CDR1 is WSHSY and CDR2 SAAADI. The V gene lost 3 bases and the J gene lost 4 bases, with 7 bases spanning the gap. The CDR3 DNA sequence: TGCGCCAGCAGTGACGAGGGATACGAGCAGTACTTC. The encoded protein is CASSDEGYEQYF.

This clonotype was seen more than once but under ten times. The CDR3 loop reads CASSLPLAGEYNEQFF. CDR3 DNA sequence: TGCGCCAGCAGCCTTCCGCTAGCGGGAGAATACAATGAGCAGTTCTTC. V gene TRBV5-1 combines with J gene TRBJ2-1; 10 bases line up with TRBD2. The germline V gene has CDR1 SGHRS and CDR2 YFSETQ. This CDR3 comprises 16 residues. The V segment lost 4 bases and the J segment 4 bases; nucleotides outside the gene matches: 8. Together with reference TRBV5-1 and TRBJ2-1, the CDR3 gives the full variable domain: KAGVTQTPRYLIKTRGQQVTLSCSPISGHRSVSWYQQTPGQGLQFLFEYFSETQRNKGNFPGRFSGRQFSNSRSEMNVSTLELGDSALYLCASSLPLAGEYNEQFFGPGTRLTVL.

This clonotype was detected a few times. The rearrangement uses TRBV28 and TRBJ2-1; 9 nucleotides line up with TRBD2. This CDR3 comprises 15 residues. The ends lost 6 bases at V and 2 bases at J; junction bases unmatched: 5. Germline V lookup: CDR1 MDHEN, CDR2 SYDVKM. CDR3 sequence (DNA): TGTGCCAGCAGACCAGCGGGAGGACCCTACAATGAGCAGTTCTTC. Protein product: CASRPAGGPYNEQFF. Filled out from reference TRBV28 and TRBJ2-1, the complete variable domain reads DVKVTQSSRYLVKRTGEKVFLECVQDMDHENMFWYRQDPGLGLRLIYFSYDVKMKEKGDIPEGYSVSREKKERFSLILESASTNQTSMYLCASRPAGGPYNEQFFGPGTRLTVL.

Only a few counts were recorded for this clonotype. The chain uses TRBV29-1 and TRBJ2-5, with D possibly matching TRBD2 (5 bases). V lost 5 bases and J 5 bases, leaving 15 bases between the germline ends. From germline, CDR1 is SQVTM and CDR2 ANQGSEA. The CDR3 contains 13 residues. This CDR3 is CSVPASGDETQYF. The CDR3 DNA is TGCAGCGTTCCCGCCAGCGGCGACGAGACCCAGTACTTC.

This clonotype came up a few times. The chain is built from TRBV7-8 and TRBJ1-5; TRBD1 matches 8 bases. Germline V gene lookup returns CDR1 SGHVS and CDR2 FQNEAQ. The CDR3 is 15 residues long. V trimming: 3 bases; J trimming: 6 bases; junction bases outside the gene matches: 7. In nucleotides, the CDR3 is TGTGCCAGCAGCTTCCAACAGGGGGTAGGTCAGCCCCAGCATTTT. Translation gives CASSFQQGVGQPQHF. Combining the CDR3 with reference TRBV7-8 and TRBJ1-5 gives the whole variable domain GAGVSQSPRYKVAKRGQDVALRCDPISGHVSLFWYQQALGQGPEFLTYFQNEAQLDKSGLPSDRFFAERPEGSVSTLKIQRTQQEDSAVYLCASSFQQGVGQPQHFGDGTRLSIL.

This clonotype was seen only a few times. The CDR3 bases are TGTGCCAGCAGTACTGGACCGGGACAGGGGACCTACGAGCAGTACTTC. It is translated as CASSTGPGQGTYEQYF. This chain uses TRBV6-5 with TRBJ2-7; 10 bases agree with TRBD1. The CDR3 runs to 16 residues. Looked up from germline, CDR1 is MNHEY and CDR2 is SVGAGI. Trimming took 5 bases from V and 2 from J; bases not matched to a gene: 9.

The chain has TRBV6-5 and TRBJ2-3; no firm D call. The V and J ends lost 0 bases and 5 bases respectively, with 6 bases between them. Germline V gene lookup returns CDR1 MNHEY and CDR2 SVGAGI. The CDR3 contains 13 residues. The CDR3 region has the DNA TGTGCCAGCAGTTACTCGATGTTAGATACGCAGTATTTT. It encodes CASSYSMLDTQYF.

V and J are TRBV20-1 and TRBJ2-7; TRBD2 might be the D (6 bases). V was clipped by 0 bases and J by 1 base, with 10 bases between them. The germline CDR1 and CDR2 sequences are DFQATT and SNEGSKA (reference sequence). The CDR3 spans 14 residues. The CDR3 loop is CSARDLSGSYEQYF. CDR3 bases: TGCAGTGCTAGAGATCTAAGCGGGTCCTACGAGCAGTACTTC.

This clonotype was counted only a few times. In DNA, the CDR3 is TGTGCCATCAGTGGGACAGGGCAGATGAACACTGAAGCTTTCTTT. It specifies CAISGTGQMNTEAFF. This chain joins TRBV10-3 and TRBJ1-1, with 8 bases lining up with TRBD1. Germline CDR1 reads ENHRY; CDR2 reads SYGVKD. The CDR3 contains 15 residues. The V gene end was trimmed by 4 bases and the J gene end by 0 bases; junction bases not matched to a gene: 4.

V is TRBV4-3 and J is TRBJ1-2; D might be TRBD1 (6 bases). The CDR3 is made up of 13 amino acids. Germline V CDR1 and CDR2: LGHNA, YSLEER. The V end was cut by 0 bases, the J end by 5 bases, with 7 bases between. The CDR3 sequence: CASSQDTGYGYTF. The CDR3 DNA reads TGCGCCAGCAGCCAAGATACAGGGTATGGCTACACCTTC.

This rearrangement joins TRBV5-1 to TRBJ2-1, with TRBD1 as a possible D gene (6 bases). The CDR3 is 14 residues long. The germline CDR1 and CDR2 sequences are SGHRS and YFSETQ. V gave up 0 bases and J gave up 7 bases, with 11 bases separating them. The CDR3 nucleotides are TGCGCCAGCAGCTTGGAACAGGGCAGTAATGAGCAGTTCTTC. Translated, it gives CASSLEQGSNEQFF.

This clonotype occurred many times. The V call is TRBV5-1, the J call TRBJ2-3; D perhaps matches TRBD2 (6 bases). This CDR3 is 14 amino acids long. Germline CDR1 reads SGHRS; CDR2 reads YFSETQ. The V and J ends lost 3 bases and 1 base respectively, with 9 bases between them. The CDR3 here is CASSYSGRTDTQYF. CDR3 bases: TGCGCCAGCAGCTATAGCGGACGCACAGATACGCAGTATTTT.

V usage is TRBV5-6 and J usage is TRBJ1-6; weak D call: TRBD1 (6 bases). Germline-derived CDR1 and CDR2 are SGHDT and YYEEEE. CDR3 length: 14 residues. V lost 1 base and J lost 8, with 10 bases in between. CDR3 nucleotide sequence: TGTGCCAGCAGCTTGTCCAGGGGTTATTCACCCCTCCACTTT. As protein: CASSLSRGYSPLHF.

This clonotype occurred many times. The chain joins TRBV2 to TRBJ2-7, with D hard to call. V lost 6 bases to trimming and J lost 3 bases, with 3 bases between them. There are 10 residues in the CDR3. Germline assignment: CDR1 SNHLY and CDR2 FYNNEI. CDR3 nucleotide sequence: TGTGCCAGCAGCCACTACGAGCAGTACTTC. It encodes CASSHYEQYF.

This clonotype came up a few times. V gene TRBV29-1 combines with J gene TRBJ2-1; TRBD2 might be the D (5 bases). The CDR3 loop spans 12 amino acids. Germline CDR1 SQVTM, CDR2 ANQGSEA. Trimming shortened V by 5 bases and J by 3 bases, and 8 bases separated the two germline ends. The CDR3 region is CSVSRDYNEQFF. CDR3 DNA sequence: TGCAGCGTTTCCCGGGACTACAATGAGCAGTTCTTC.

V usage is TRBV28 and J usage is TRBJ2-7; D not certain. Trimming shortened V by 5 bases and J by 6 bases, and 14 bases separated the two germline ends. The CDR3 extends over 13 amino acids. CDR1 is MDHEN and CDR2 is SYDVKM in the germline V gene. This CDR3 is CASSPPVLLEQYF. In DNA, the CDR3 is TGTGCCAGCAGTCCCCCAGTCTTGCTCGAGCAGTACTTC.

This clonotype was detected a few times. The V call is TRBV12-3 or TRBV12-4, the J call TRBJ2-1, with D possibly matching TRBD1 (5 bases). The CDR3 consists of 14 residues. Trimming shortened V by 7 bases and J by 7 bases, and 17 bases separated the two germline ends. CDR3 DNA: TGTGCCAGCACAAAGACAGCTCCACAAAATGAGCAGTTCTTC. This encodes CASTKTAPQNEQFF.

This clonotype was seen repeatedly, ten times or more. J is TRBJ2-1 and V is TRBV7-2; no reliable D call. The CDR3 spans 15 residues. From germline, CDR1 is SGHTA and CDR2 FQGNSA. V shed 0 bases and J shed 0 bases, with 6 bases lying between them. CDR3 DNA: TGTGCCAGCAGCTTAGCGGGAACCTCCTACAATGAGCAGTTCTTC. Translated, it gives CASSLAGTSYNEQFF. The whole variable domain, remainder taken from reference TRBV7-2 and TRBJ2-1, is GAGVSQSPSNKVTEKGKDVELRCDPISGHTALYWYRQSLGQGLEFLIYFQGNSAPDKSGLPSDRFSAERTGGSVSTLTIQRTQQEDSAVYLCASSLAGTSYNEQFFGPGTRLTVL.